A selection of T cell receptor beta chains follows, all from one sample in a study of shared clonotypes between healthy human individuals. The repertoire was sequenced with immunoSEQ multiplex PCR; TCRdb's copy has only in-frame clones and lacks some. The sample records around 1 million clones, approximately 80% being singletons. Sequencing used memory CD4+ T cells sorted from blood. Source of these receptors: a man between 18 and 35 years old in good health. The CDR3 runs from the conserved cysteine through the conserved F or W. The D gene is left open where the match is weak. Some rows mark clone size as missing; the rest say once, few, many or name a class of expanded clone.

J: TRBJ1-2
size: NA
D: TRBD1
V: TRBV10-3
DNA: TGTGCCATCAGTGATGGGTCAGGGGGTAACTATGGCTACACCTTC
CDR3: CAISDGSGGNYGYTF

J: TRBJ2-2
size: once
D: NA
V: TRBV5-1
DNA: TGCGCCAGCAGCTTGGTGGGTTTGGGCACCGGGGAGCTGTTTTTT
CDR3: CASSLVGLGTGELFF

J: TRBJ1-1
size: NA
D: NA
V: TRBV9
DNA: TGTGCCAGCCCGGGCCCTGAAGCTTTCTTT
CDR3: CASPGPEAFF

J: TRBJ1-1
size: NA
D: TRBD1
V: TRBV25-1
DNA: TGTGCCAGCAGTGATATCTATACCGGGACAGGGGGTTCTGAAGCTTTCTTT
CDR3: CASSDIYTGTGGSEAFF

J: TRBJ1-1
size: NA
D: TRBD1
V: TRBV10-3
DNA: TGTGCCATCAGGCCCGCTTGGGACAGCTTGAACACTGAAGCTTTCTTT
CDR3: CAIRPAWDSLNTEAFF

J: TRBJ2-3
size: many
D: NA
V: TRBV30
DNA: TGTGCCTGGCACATCGGAAGAGATACGCAGTATTTT
CDR3: CAWHIGRDTQYF

J: TRBJ2-2
size: once
D: NA
V: TRBV10-3
DNA: TGTGCCATCGGGGGGTCTAGTAACACCGGGGAGCTGTTTTTT
CDR3: CAIGGSSNTGELFF

J: TRBJ1-4
size: NA
D: TRBD1
V: TRBV5-1
DNA: TGCGCCAGCAGCCAACAGGGGCCTGGGGATGAAAAACTGTTTTTT
CDR3: CASSQQGPGDEKLFF

J: TRBJ2-1
size: NA
D: TRBD1
V: TRBV28
DNA: TGTGCCAGCCAGGGCCGGGACAGGGCCTACAATGAGCAGTTCTTC
CDR3: CASQGRDRAYNEQFF

J: TRBJ1-1
size: many
D: NA
V: TRBV15
DNA: TGTGCCACCAGCCCGTGGGGATCGAACACTGAAGCTTTCTTT
CDR3: CATSPWGSNTEAFF

J: TRBJ1-2
size: NA
D: TRBD1
V: TRBV5-6
DNA: TGTGCCAGCAGCCCAAACCGGGACAGGTCCCTCTATGGCTACACCTTC
CDR3: CASSPNRDRSLYGYTF

J: TRBJ1-4
size: NA
D: TRBD1
V: TRBV5-1
DNA: TGCGCCAGCAGCCCCGACAGGGTGGGCGAAAAACTGTTTTTT
CDR3: CASSPDRVGEKLFF

J: TRBJ2-7
size: NA
D: NA
V: TRBV11-2
DNA: TGTGCCAGCAGCTTAGAGGGGGGCGTCACCTCCTACGAGCAGTACTTC
CDR3: CASSLEGGVTSYEQYF

J: TRBJ2-7
size: NA
D: NA
V: TRBV18
DNA: TGTGCCAGCTCACCTAGGGGGTTATCCTACGAGCAGTACTTC
CDR3: CASSPRGLSYEQYF

J: TRBJ2-2
size: NA
D: TRBD2
V: TRBV10-3
DNA: TGTGCCATCAGTGGAAGCGGGAGTAACACCGGGGAGCTGTTTTTT
CDR3: CAISGSGSNTGELFF

J: TRBJ2-3
size: NA
D: NA
V: TRBV5-1
DNA: TGCGCCAGCAGCAATACAGATACGCAGTATTTT
CDR3: CASSNTDTQYF

J: TRBJ2-3
size: few
D: NA
V: TRBV28
DNA: TGTGCCAGCAGGGGGGCCAGGGCAACAGATACGCAGTATTTT
CDR3: CASRGARATDTQYF

J: TRBJ2-2
size: once
D: TRBD2
V: TRBV5-1
DNA: TGCGCCAGCCTTGGGACTAGCGGGAACACCGGGGAGCTGTTTTTT
CDR3: CASLGTSGNTGELFF

J: TRBJ2-5
size: once
D: NA
V: TRBV6-5
DNA: TGTGCCAGCAGTCGTACAGGGTACCAAGAGACCCAGTACTTC
CDR3: CASSRTGYQETQYF

J: TRBJ1-5
size: NA
D: NA
V: TRBV7-8
DNA: TGTGCCAGCAGTCAGATCAATAGCAATCAGCCCCAGCATTTT
CDR3: CASSQINSNQPQHF

J: TRBJ2-7
size: NA
D: NA
V: TRBV7-9
DNA: TGTGCCAGCAGCCAATGGCAGCGGCCGTACGAGCAGTACTTC
CDR3: CASSQWQRPYEQYF

J: TRBJ1-1
size: NA
D: TRBD1
V: TRBV6-5
DNA: TGTGCCAGCAGTTTAGGAGGGGGCAGGACTGAAGCTTTCTTT
CDR3: CASSLGGGRTEAFF

J: TRBJ2-2
size: NA
D: NA
V: TRBV25-1
DNA: TGTGCCAGCAGTGAATTTCCAGGGGCCCTTGCCGGGGAGCTGTTTTTT
CDR3: CASSEFPGALAGELFF

J: TRBJ2-1
size: NA
D: TRBD2
V: TRBV7-2
DNA: TGTGCCAGCAGCCCCCATCGACTAGCGGGAGACGCCCACAATGAGCAGTTCTTC
CDR3: CASSPHRLAGDAHNEQFF

J: TRBJ1-4
size: NA
D: NA
V: TRBV7-2
DNA: TGTGCCAGCAGCCCTTTTAATACGAATGAAAAACTGTTTTTT
CDR3: CASSPFNTNEKLFF

J: TRBJ2-5
size: NA
D: TRBD1
V: TRBV27
DNA: TGTGCCAGCAGCGCGGGACAGGGAGGGGAGACCCAGTACTTC
CDR3: CASSAGQGGETQYF

J: TRBJ1-2
size: NA
D: TRBD1
V: TRBV18
DNA: TGTGCCAGCTCACCAGAACAGGGGCACAACTATGGCTACACCTTC
CDR3: CASSPEQGHNYGYTF

J: TRBJ2-1
size: NA
D: TRBD2
V: TRBV5-1
DNA: TGCGCCAGCACGCGGCTAGCGGGGGCCTACAATGAGCAGTTCTTC
CDR3: CASTRLAGAYNEQFF

J: TRBJ2-7
size: NA
D: NA
V: TRBV7-9
DNA: TGTGCCAGCAGCTTTACTAACTACGAGCAGTACTTC
CDR3: CASSFTNYEQYF

J: TRBJ2-1
size: NA
D: NA
V: TRBV6-5
DNA: TGTGCCAGCAGTTATCGTGGGACGGCGACCTACAATGAGCAGTTCTTC
CDR3: CASSYRGTATYNEQFF

J: TRBJ2-3
size: NA
D: NA
V: TRBV5-6
DNA: TGTGCCAGCAGCTTCGGAGCGGGTAGCACAGATACGCAGTATTTT
CDR3: CASSFGAGSTDTQYF

J: TRBJ2-3
size: few
D: NA
V: TRBV9
DNA: TGTGCCAGCAGCGTAGGGGCCCAGGCGGCAGATACGCAGTATTTT
CDR3: CASSVGAQAADTQYF

J: TRBJ2-3
size: medium-sized
D: NA
V: TRBV1
DNA: TGCACCAGCAGCCAAGATTCAGCTGCGACTAGCCCCACAGATACGCAGTATTTT
CDR3: CTSSQDSAATSPTDTQYF

J: TRBJ1-1
size: few
D: NA
V: TRBV29-1
DNA: TGCAGCGTTGAAGACCGGGGAATGGGCACTGAAGCTTTCTTT
CDR3: CSVEDRGMGTEAFF

J: TRBJ2-3
size: NA
D: TRBD2
V: TRBV4-2
DNA: TGTGCCAGCAGCCAATCGGCTAGCGGGAGAGGAGATACGCAGTATTTT
CDR3: CASSQSASGRGDTQYF

J: TRBJ2-7
size: NA
D: TRBD1
V: TRBV7-2
DNA: TGTGCCAGCAGCTTAGCGGACAGGGGTTTTTACGAGCAGTACTTC
CDR3: CASSLADRGFYEQYF

J: TRBJ2-7
size: NA
D: NA
V: TRBV7-8
DNA: TGTGCCAGCAGCTTAGTTATCCGGACCGGCTACGAGCAGTACTTC
CDR3: CASSLVIRTGYEQYF

J: TRBJ1-5
size: NA
D: TRBD1
V: TRBV28
DNA: TGTGCCAGCAGTTCCTATATATTACAGGGGAATCAGCCCCAGCATTTT
CDR3: CASSSYILQGNQPQHF

J: TRBJ2-2
size: NA
D: TRBD2
V: TRBV2
DNA: TGTGCCAGCCGTGAGGCTAGCGGGGTCTGGGCGAAGCTGTTTTTT
CDR3: CASREASGVWAKLFF

J: TRBJ2-7
size: NA
D: NA
V: TRBV7-2
DNA: TGTGCCAGCAGCTTAGTAGTCGGGAACGAGCAGTACTTC
CDR3: CASSLVVGNEQYF

J: TRBJ2-1
size: NA
D: TRBD2
V: TRBV7-6
DNA: TGTGCCAGCAGCTTAGCTCCCCCTAGCGGGGGGGGAAGTGAGCAGTTCTTC
CDR3: CASSLAPPSGGGSEQFF

J: TRBJ2-1
size: NA
D: NA
V: TRBV7-8
DNA: TGTGCCAGCAGCCGCCACCGGAGAGGCGGTAGCTCCTACAATGAGCAGTTCTTC
CDR3: CASSRHRRGGSSYNEQFF

J: TRBJ1-6
size: NA
D: TRBD1
V: TRBV28
DNA: TGTGCCAGCAGTTATACAGGGGTACGGTCACCCCTCCACTTT
CDR3: CASSYTGVRSPLHF

J: TRBJ1-2
size: few
D: TRBD1
V: TRBV30
DNA: TGTGCCTGGAGTGCGCAGGGGGCTGGCTACACCTTC
CDR3: CAWSAQGAGYTF

J: TRBJ1-6
size: NA
D: NA
V: TRBV15
DNA: TGTGCCACCAGCAGAGATGACTCCCCCGGCACCTATAATTCACCCCTCCACTTT
CDR3: CATSRDDSPGTYNSPLHF

J: TRBJ1-2
size: once
D: NA
V: TRBV11-3
DNA: TGTGCCAGCAGCTTATCAATGGAAATGTGTGGCTACACCTTC
CDR3: CASSLSMEMCGYTF

J: TRBJ1-5
size: NA
D: NA
V: TRBV28
DNA: TGTGCCAGCAGTTTGGTGGGGGGCAATCAGCCCCAGCATTTT
CDR3: CASSLVGGNQPQHF

J: TRBJ1-2
size: once
D: NA
V: TRBV30
DNA: TGTGCCTGGACTTCGAGGCGGGATGGCTACACCTTC
CDR3: CAWTSRRDGYTF

J: TRBJ1-2
size: NA
D: NA
V: TRBV2
DNA: TGTGCCAGCAGTGAGCCGGGGGGATATCTTGACAACGGTATACCTCTCAACCCTCACTATGGCTACACCTTC
CDR3: CASSEPGGYLDNGIPLNPHYGYTF

J: TRBJ2-3
size: NA
D: TRBD1
V: TRBV2
DNA: TGTGCCAGCAGTACCAGGGGGAGCACAGATACGCAGTATTTT
CDR3: CASSTRGSTDTQYF

J: TRBJ2-1
size: NA
D: NA
V: TRBV19
DNA: TGTGCCAGTAGCCGGACGACGGGTGGGGAGCAGTTCTTC
CDR3: CASSRTTGGEQFF

J: TRBJ1-5
size: once
D: NA
V: TRBV19
DNA: TGTGCCAGTAGTATAGGTCCCAGTCAGGGGTCTTACAGCAATCAGCCCCAGCATTTT
CDR3: CASSIGPSQGSYSNQPQHF

J: TRBJ2-7
size: NA
D: TRBD1
V: TRBV4-1
DNA: TGCGCCAGCAGCAACCGACAGGGGGGTGACTACGAGCAGTACTTC
CDR3: CASSNRQGGDYEQYF

J: TRBJ2-6
size: NA
D: TRBD1
V: TRBV28
DNA: TGTGCCAGCAGGGAAGACAGGGGGAGCCCTGGGGCCAACGTCCTGACTTTC
CDR3: CASREDRGSPGANVLTF

J: TRBJ1-6
size: few
D: NA
V: TRBV19
DNA: TGTGCCAGTAGTATAGATATGGGATACGGAAATTCACCCCTCCACTTT
CDR3: CASSIDMGYGNSPLHF

J: TRBJ2-7
size: many
D: TRBD2
V: TRBV6-1
DNA: TGTGCCAGCAGGAAAAGCGGGGGGGCCTCCTACGAGCAGTACTTC
CDR3: CASRKSGGASYEQYF

J: TRBJ2-3
size: NA
D: NA
V: TRBV6-1
DNA: TGTGCCAGCAGTGAGGGGCGGTCCACAGATACGCAGTATTTT
CDR3: CASSEGRSTDTQYF

J: TRBJ2-1
size: NA
D: NA
V: TRBV7-3
DNA: TGTGCCAGCAGCTTCGGGGGGCGTGCGGGCAATGAGCAGTTCTTC
CDR3: CASSFGGRAGNEQFF

J: TRBJ1-5
size: NA
D: NA
V: TRBV7-2
DNA: TGTGCCAGCAACTTAGCCCAGGGGCAGCCCCAGCATTTT
CDR3: CASNLAQGQPQHF

J: TRBJ1-2
size: NA
D: NA
V: TRBV19
DNA: TGTGCCAGTAGTATCGGACTAGGGCAGCGAACTAACTATGGCTACACCTTC
CDR3: CASSIGLGQRTNYGYTF